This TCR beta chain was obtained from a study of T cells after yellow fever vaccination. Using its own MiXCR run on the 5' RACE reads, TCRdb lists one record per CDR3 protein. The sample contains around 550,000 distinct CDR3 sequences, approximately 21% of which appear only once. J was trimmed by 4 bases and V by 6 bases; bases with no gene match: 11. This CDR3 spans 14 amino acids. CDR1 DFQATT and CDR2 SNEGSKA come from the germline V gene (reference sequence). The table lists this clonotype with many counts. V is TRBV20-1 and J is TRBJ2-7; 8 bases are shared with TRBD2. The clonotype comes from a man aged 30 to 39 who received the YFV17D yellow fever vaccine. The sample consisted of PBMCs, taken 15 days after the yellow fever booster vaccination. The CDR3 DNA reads TGCAGTGCCTACTCCGGGACTAGAGCTTACGAGCAGTACTTC. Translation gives CSAYSGTRAYEQYF.